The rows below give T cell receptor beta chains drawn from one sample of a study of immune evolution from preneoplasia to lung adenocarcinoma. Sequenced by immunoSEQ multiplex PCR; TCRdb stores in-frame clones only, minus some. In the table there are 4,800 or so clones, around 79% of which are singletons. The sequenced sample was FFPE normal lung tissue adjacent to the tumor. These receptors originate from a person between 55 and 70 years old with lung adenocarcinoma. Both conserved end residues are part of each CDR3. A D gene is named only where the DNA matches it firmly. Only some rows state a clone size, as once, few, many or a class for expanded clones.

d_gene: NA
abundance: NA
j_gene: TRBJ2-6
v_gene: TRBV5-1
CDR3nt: TGCGCCAGCACCCTTACAGGGATATCTGGGGCCAACGTCCTGACTTTC
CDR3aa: CASTLTGISGANVLTF

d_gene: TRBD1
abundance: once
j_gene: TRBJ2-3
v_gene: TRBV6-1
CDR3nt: TGTGCCAGCAGTGAAGCCTGGACAGGGGTTTCGACAGATACGCAGTATTTT
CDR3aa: CASSEAWTGVSTDTQYF

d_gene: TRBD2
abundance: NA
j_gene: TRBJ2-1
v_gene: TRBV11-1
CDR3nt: TGTGCCAGCAGCTTAGATAGACTAGCGGCCACCTACAATGAGCAGTTCTTC
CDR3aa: CASSLDRLAATYNEQFF

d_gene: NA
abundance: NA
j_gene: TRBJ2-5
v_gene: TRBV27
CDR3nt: TGTGCCAGCAGTCCCAGTCCAGCGGGAGAGACCCAGTACTTC
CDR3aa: CASSPSPAGETQYF

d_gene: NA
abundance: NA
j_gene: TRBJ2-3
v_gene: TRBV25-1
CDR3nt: TGTGCCAGCAGTTGGACAGGCACAGATACGCAGTATTTT
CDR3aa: CASSWTGTDTQYF

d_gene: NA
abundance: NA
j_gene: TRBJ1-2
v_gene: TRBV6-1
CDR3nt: TGTGCCAGCATGACGCGGGGGGGGAACTATGGCTACACCTTC
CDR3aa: CASMTRGGNYGYTF

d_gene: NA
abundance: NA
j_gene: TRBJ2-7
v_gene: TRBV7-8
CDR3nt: TGTGCCAGCAGCTCGCAGACAGGAACCTCCGTTTACGAGCAGTACTTC
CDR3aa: CASSSQTGTSVYEQYF

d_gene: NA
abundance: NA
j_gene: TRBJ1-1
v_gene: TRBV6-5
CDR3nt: TGTGCCAGCAGTTACTCCGAGACAGGTCGGGACACTGAAGCTTTCTTT
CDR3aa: CASSYSETGRDTEAFF

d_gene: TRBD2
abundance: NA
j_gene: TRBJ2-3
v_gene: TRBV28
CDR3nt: TGTGCCGCCTTGGCGGGAGGGAGCACAGATACGCAGTATTTT
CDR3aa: CAALAGGSTDTQYF

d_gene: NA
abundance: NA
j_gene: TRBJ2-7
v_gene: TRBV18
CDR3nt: TGTGCCAGCTCCAGAACTGCGCCCCGCGTGGAGCAGTACTTC
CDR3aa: CASSRTAPRVEQYF

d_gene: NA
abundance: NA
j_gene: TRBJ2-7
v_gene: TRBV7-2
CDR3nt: TGTGCCAGCAGCGGGGGACAAGACTACTACGAGCAGTACTTC
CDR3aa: CASSGGQDYYEQYF

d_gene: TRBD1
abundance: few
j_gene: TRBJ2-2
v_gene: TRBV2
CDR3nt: TGTGCCAGCAGTGTGGACAGGGGAGTGTACGGGGAGCTGTTTTTT
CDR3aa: CASSVDRGVYGELFF

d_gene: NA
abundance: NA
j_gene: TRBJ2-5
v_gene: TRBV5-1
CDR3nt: TGCGCCAGCAGCCCCTGGGCTTCTCAAGAGACCCAGTACTTC
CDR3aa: CASSPWASQETQYF

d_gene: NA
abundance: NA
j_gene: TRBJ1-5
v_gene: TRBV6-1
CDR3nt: TGTGCCAGCAGTGAAAGGGGACCCAATCAGCCCCAGCATTTT
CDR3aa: CASSERGPNQPQHF

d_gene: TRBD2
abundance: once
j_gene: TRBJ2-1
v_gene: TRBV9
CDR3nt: TGTGCCAGCACCCCTCCGGCGGGGGACGCCTACAATGAGCAGTTCTTC
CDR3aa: CASTPPAGDAYNEQFF

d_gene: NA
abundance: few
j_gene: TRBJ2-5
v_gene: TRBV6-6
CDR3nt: TGTGCCAGCAGCCCCCGGAAGGGCGAGGAGACCCAGTACTTC
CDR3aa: CASSPRKGEETQYF

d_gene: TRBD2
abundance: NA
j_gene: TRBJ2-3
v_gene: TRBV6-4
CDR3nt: TGTGCCAGCAGTGACTCGACTAGCGGGGGGGCAGATACGCAGTATTTT
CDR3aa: CASSDSTSGGADTQYF

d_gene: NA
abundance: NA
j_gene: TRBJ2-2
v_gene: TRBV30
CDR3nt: TGTGCCTGGAGTGTGGGGGGCACCGGGGAGCTGTTTTTT
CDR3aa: CAWSVGGTGELFF

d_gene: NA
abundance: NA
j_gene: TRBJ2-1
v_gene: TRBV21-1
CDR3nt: TGTGCCAGCAGCAACAGGGGGCGAGATGAGCAGTTCTTC
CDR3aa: CASSNRGRDEQFF

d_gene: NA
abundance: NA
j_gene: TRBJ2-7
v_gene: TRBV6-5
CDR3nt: TGTGCCAGCAGCCTAGGGGTCTACGAGCAGTACTTC
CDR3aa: CASSLGVYEQYF

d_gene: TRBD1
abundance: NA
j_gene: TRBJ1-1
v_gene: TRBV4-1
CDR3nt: TGCGCCAGCAGCCGAACAGGGGACGGCACTGAAGCTTTCTTT
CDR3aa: CASSRTGDGTEAFF

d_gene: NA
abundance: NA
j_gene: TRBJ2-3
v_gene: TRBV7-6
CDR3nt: TGTGCCAGCAGCTTAAGTCCAGATACGCAGTATTTT
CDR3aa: CASSLSPDTQYF

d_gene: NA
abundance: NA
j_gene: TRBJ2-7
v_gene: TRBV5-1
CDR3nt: TGCGCCAGCAGCCGGGGGGGACAGGATTCATACGAGCAGTACTTC
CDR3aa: CASSRGGQDSYEQYF

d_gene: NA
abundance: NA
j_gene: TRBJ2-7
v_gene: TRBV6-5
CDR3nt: TGTGCCAGCAGTTACTCGAGGAAACAGGGCTACGAGCAGTACTTC
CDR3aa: CASSYSRKQGYEQYF

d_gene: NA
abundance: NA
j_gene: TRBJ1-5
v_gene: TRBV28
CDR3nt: TGTGCCAGCAGGACGGCTTTGTTGGGTAGCAATCAGCCCCAGCATTTT
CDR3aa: CASRTALLGSNQPQHF

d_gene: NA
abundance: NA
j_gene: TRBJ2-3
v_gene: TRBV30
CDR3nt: TGTGCCTGGAAACCCCGGGGGAGCACAGATACGCAGTATTTT
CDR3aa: CAWKPRGSTDTQYF

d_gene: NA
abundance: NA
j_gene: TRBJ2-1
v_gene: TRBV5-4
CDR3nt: TGTGCCAGCAGCGTTACGTCGAAAGGGTACAATGAGCAGTTCTTC
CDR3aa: CASSVTSKGYNEQFF

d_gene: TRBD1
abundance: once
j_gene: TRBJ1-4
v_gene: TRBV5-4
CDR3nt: TGTGCCAGCAGCTCTAACAGGGGAATCGATGAAAAACTGTTTTTT
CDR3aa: CASSSNRGIDEKLFF

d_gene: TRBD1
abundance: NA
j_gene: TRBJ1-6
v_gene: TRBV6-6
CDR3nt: TGTGCCAGCACCGCGGGACAGGGATCTAGATCACCCCTCCACTTT
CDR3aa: CASTAGQGSRSPLHF

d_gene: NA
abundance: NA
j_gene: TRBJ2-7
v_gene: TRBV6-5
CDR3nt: TGTGCCAGCAGTTATTCGAGCAACCCGCCCGAGCAGTACTTC
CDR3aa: CASSYSSNPPEQYF

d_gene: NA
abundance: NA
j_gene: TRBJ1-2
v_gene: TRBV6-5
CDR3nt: TGTGCCATACAGTCCCCTGGAGGCGGCTACACCTTC
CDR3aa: CAIQSPGGGYTF

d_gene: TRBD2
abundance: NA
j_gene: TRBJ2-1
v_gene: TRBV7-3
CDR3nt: TGTGCCAGCAGCTCAGCTCCCTCCGGGACTAGCGTCAATGAGCAGTTCTTC
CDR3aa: CASSSAPSGTSVNEQFF

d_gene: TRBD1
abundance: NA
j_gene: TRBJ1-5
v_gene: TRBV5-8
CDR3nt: TGTGCCAGCAGCTTGAACAGGGGCGTTTATAGCAATCAGCCCCAGCATTTT
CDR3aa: CASSLNRGVYSNQPQHF

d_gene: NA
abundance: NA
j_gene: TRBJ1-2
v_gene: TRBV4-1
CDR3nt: TGCGCCAGCAGCCAAGAGTCGGGACAATCCTATGGCTACACCTTC
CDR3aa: CASSQESGQSYGYTF

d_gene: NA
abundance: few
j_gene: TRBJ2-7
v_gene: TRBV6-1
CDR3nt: TGTGCCAGCAGCGCTAGCTCCTACGAGCAGTACTTC
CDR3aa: CASSASSYEQYF

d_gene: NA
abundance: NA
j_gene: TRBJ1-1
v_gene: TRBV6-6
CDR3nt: TGTGCCAGCAGTGACATTTCGGTTGAAGCTTTCTTT
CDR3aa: CASSDISVEAFF

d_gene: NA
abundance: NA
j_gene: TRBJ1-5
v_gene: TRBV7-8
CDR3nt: TGTGCCAGCAGCTTACGTCCAGGTTCTCAGGATCAGCCCCAGCATTTT
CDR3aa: CASSLRPGSQDQPQHF

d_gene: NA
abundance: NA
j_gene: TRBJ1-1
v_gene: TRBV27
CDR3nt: TGTGCCAGCAGTCTCCGCAGACAGAACACTGAAGCTTTCTTT
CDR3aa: CASSLRRQNTEAFF

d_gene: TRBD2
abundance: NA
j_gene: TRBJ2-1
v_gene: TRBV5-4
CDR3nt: TGTGCCAGCAGACCGGGACTAGCGGATTACAATGAGCAGTTCTTC
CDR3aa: CASRPGLADYNEQFF

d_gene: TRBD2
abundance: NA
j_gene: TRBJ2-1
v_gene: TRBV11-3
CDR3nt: TGTGCCAGCAGCTATACCAGCGGGAGTTTCAATGAGCAGTTCTTC
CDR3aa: CASSYTSGSFNEQFF

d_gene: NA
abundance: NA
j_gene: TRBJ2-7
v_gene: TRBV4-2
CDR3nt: TGTGCCAGCAGCCGACTTGAAGGGGGAAGCTCCTACGAGCAGTACTTC
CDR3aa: CASSRLEGGSSYEQYF

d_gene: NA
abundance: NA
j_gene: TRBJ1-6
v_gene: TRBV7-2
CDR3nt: TGTGCCAGCAGCCTTGGGGGGGATTCACCCCTCCACTTT
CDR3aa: CASSLGGDSPLHF

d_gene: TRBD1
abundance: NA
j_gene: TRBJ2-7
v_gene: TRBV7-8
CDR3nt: TGTGCCAGCAGCCAGACAGGGGGCGCGGCCTACGAGCAGTACTTC
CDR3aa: CASSQTGGAAYEQYF

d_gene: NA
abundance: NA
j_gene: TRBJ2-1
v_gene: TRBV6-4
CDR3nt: TGTGCCAGGCACGGGGGCGCGAGGAATGAGCAGTTCTTC
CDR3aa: CARHGGARNEQFF

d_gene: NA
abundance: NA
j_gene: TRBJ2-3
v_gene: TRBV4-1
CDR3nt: TGCGCCAGCAGCCGAACACGAGTCATGGGACGTAGGACAGATACGCAGTATTTT
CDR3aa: CASSRTRVMGRRTDTQYF

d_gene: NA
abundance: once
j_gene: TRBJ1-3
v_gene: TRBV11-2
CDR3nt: TGTGCCAGCAGCTTCCCCGGTGGAAACACCATATATTTT
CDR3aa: CASSFPGGNTIYF

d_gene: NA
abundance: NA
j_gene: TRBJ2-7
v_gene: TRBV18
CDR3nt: TGTGCCAGCTCACCGTCCACCGGGACCCTTTACGAGCAGTACTTC
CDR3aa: CASSPSTGTLYEQYF